This T cell receptor beta chain was sequenced for a study of T cell changes during pregnancy in multiple sclerosis. Using immunoSEQ multiplex PCR, the repertoire was profiled, and TCRdb retains in-frame clones only, with some absent. There are over 25,000 clones in the sample; around 90% occur only once, and roughly 0.45% lies in the top ten. The CDR3 runs to 13 residues. V lost 2 bases and J 5 bases, leaving 10 bases between the germline ends. Germline CDR1 and CDR2: ENHRY and SYGVKD. The source is a female donor in good health, enrolled as a control in a pregnancy study. J is TRBJ2-7 and V is TRBV10-3, with a tentative D call TRBD2 (5 bases). The specimen comprised CD4+ T cells from peripheral blood mononuclear cells, sampled in the second trimester of pregnancy. CDR3 in DNA: TGTGCCATCAGTGAGACGGCCGGGAACGAGCAGTACTTC. Translated, it gives CAISETAGNEQYF.